This TCR beta chain is drawn from a study of T cell responses to AZD1222 COVID-19 vaccine. Overall study findings and caveats: Among those given AZD1222, only five to seven were seropositive at baseline. Reportedly, nearly half of unique spike TCRs recognized epitopes outside B.1.351/B.1.1.7 mutations.

On this clone itself: As yet, its antigen is unknown.

The CDR3 covers 14 residues. Trimming left V 1 base short and J 0 bases short, with 7 bases between. Germline CDR1 reads SGHRS; CDR2 reads YFSETQ. Assay: immunoSEQ multiplex PCR; the TCRdb copy retains only in-frame clones and omits some. The data hold roughly 140,000 clones, with 89% observed a single time. The sequencing used peripheral blood, collected on day 0 of AZD1222 vaccination. The receptor was derived from an adult in good health. The chain couples TRBV5-1 to TRBJ1-2; no reliable D call. This CDR3 is CASSLQPTNYGYTF. CDR3 in DNA: TGCGCCAGCAGCTTGCAACCTACTAACTATGGCTACACCTTC.